The rows below give T cell receptor beta chains drawn from one sample of a study of blood T cell repertoires in COVID-19. Profiling relied on immunoSEQ multiplex PCR, and the TCRdb table lists in-frame clones only, not all of them. The repertoire has roughly 86,000 clones, about 80% of them found once; the top ten carry roughly 6.3%. The sequenced sample consisted of peripheral blood. These receptors all come from a man aged 55 to 69 with acute or convalescent COVID-19. Each CDR3 is given with its conserved first and last residue. A D gene is named only where the DNA matches it firmly. Only some rows state a clone size, as once, few, many or a class for expanded clones.

D gene	CDR3 length	V gene	J gene	clone size	CDR3 protein	CDR3 DNA
TRBD2	16	TRBV5-1	TRBJ2-1	.	CASSLRRGSSYNEQFF	TGCGCCAGCAGCTTGCGGCGGGGGAGCTCCTACAATGAGCAGTTCTTC
TRBD1	15	TRBV3-1/TRBV3-2	TRBJ1-5	.	CASSPGTVPNQPQHF	TGTGCCAGCAGCCCCGGGACAGTCCCTAATCAGCCCCAGCATTTT
TRBD1	15	TRBV3-1/TRBV3-2	TRBJ1-2	.	CASRGRDRANYGYTF	TGTGCCAGCAGGGGCCGGGACAGGGCAAACTATGGCTACACCTTC
.	15	TRBV5-5	TRBJ1-5	once	CASSLLGGSNQPQHF	TGTGCCAGCAGCTTGTTGGGGGGGAGCAATCAGCCCCAGCATTTT
TRBD1	15	TRBV18	TRBJ1-4	.	CASSPPRGPSEKLFF	TGTGCCAGCTCACCACCGAGGGGGCCGAGTGAAAAACTGTTTTTT
.	16	TRBV9	TRBJ2-1	.	CASSGQGLGPGNEQFF	TGTGCCAGCAGCGGGCAGGGGTTAGGACCGGGGAATGAGCAGTTCTTC
.	13	TRBV5-1	TRBJ2-2	.	CASSLPKTGELFF	TGCGCCAGCAGCTTGCCTAAAACCGGGGAGCTGTTTTTT
.	16	TRBV7-3	TRBJ2-2	.	CASSLSPGANTGELFF	TGTGCCAGCAGCTTGAGTCCCGGGGCGAACACCGGGGAGCTGTTTTTT
TRBD1	16	TRBV14	TRBJ2-3	.	CASSQWTGVVEDTQYF	TGTGCCAGCAGCCAATGGACAGGGGTCGTGGAAGATACGCAGTATTTT
.	16	TRBV7-2	TRBJ2-3	.	CASSLAEAGGTDTQYF	TGTGCCAGCAGCTTAGCGGAGGCCGGGGGCACAGATACGCAGTATTTT
TRBD2	17	TRBV7-6	TRBJ2-5	.	CASSLGASGGSQETQYF	TGTGCCAGCAGCTTAGGGGCAAGCGGGGGGTCCCAAGAGACCCAGTACTTC
TRBD1	15	TRBV7-2	TRBJ2-1	once	CASSSGQGSMGEQFF	TGTGCCAGCAGCTCAGGACAGGGGTCAATGGGTGAGCAGTTCTTC
TRBD2	15	TRBV5-6	TRBJ2-1	.	CASEMGLAVYNEQFF	TGTGCCAGCGAGATGGGGCTAGCGGTCTACAATGAGCAGTTCTTC
TRBD1	13	TRBV12-3/TRBV12-4	TRBJ1-4	once	CASRRGLNEKLFF	TGTGCTAGTAGGAGGGGGCTTAATGAAAAACTGTTTTTT
.	15	TRBV6-5	TRBJ1-2	.	CASSTDWTPLYGYTF	TGTGCCAGCAGTACGGACTGGACGCCTCTTTATGGCTACACCTTC
TRBD1	14	TRBV6-5	TRBJ1-2	.	CASSSGGLWDGYTF	TGTGCCAGCAGTTCAGGGGGGCTATGGGATGGCTACACCTTC
.	16	TRBV13	TRBJ1-1	.	CASSLGVVEGNTEAFF	TGTGCCAGCAGCTTAGGGGTTGTGGAGGGGAACACTGAAGCTTTCTTT
.	14	TRBV11-2	TRBJ2-7	once	CATEARTETYEQYF	TGTGCCACCGAAGCACGTACAGAAACCTACGAGCAGTACTTC
TRBD1	14	TRBV18	TRBJ1-5	.	CASSPGTGSQPQHF	TGTGCCAGCTCACCAGGGACAGGGAGTCAGCCCCAGCATTTT
.	14	TRBV4-3	TRBJ2-7	.	CASSPWGEKYEQYF	TGCGCCAGCAGCCCCTGGGGGGAGAAATACGAGCAGTACTTC
.	14	TRBV13	TRBJ1-2	.	CASSPRQANKGYTF	TGTGCCAGCAGCCCTCGACAGGCTAACAAGGGCTACACCTTC
.	11	TRBV5-1	TRBJ2-3	.	CASSSSDTQYF	TGCGCCAGCAGCTCCTCAGATACGCAGTATTTT
TRBD1	16	TRBV10-1	TRBJ2-3	.	CASRPGQGACTDTQYF	TGCGCCAGCAGACCAGGACAGGGGGCGTGTACAGATACGCAGTATTTT
.	16	TRBV27	TRBJ2-5	.	CASSFSGGDLQETQYF	TGTGCCAGCAGTTTCAGTGGAGGGGACCTCCAAGAGACCCAGTACTTC
TRBD1	15	TRBV7-2	TRBJ1-2	.	CASSPRQGPNYGYTF	TGTGCCAGCAGCCCTAGACAGGGACCTAACTATGGCTACACCTTC
TRBD1	15	TRBV7-3	TRBJ2-7	.	CASSLGGQGSHEQYF	TGTGCCAGCAGCTTAGGGGGACAGGGGAGCCACGAGCAGTACTTC
.	11	TRBV2	TRBJ1-1	.	CASWGGTEAFF	TGTGCCAGTTGGGGGGGTACTGAAGCTTTCTTT
TRBD1	14	TRBV5-1	TRBJ2-5	.	CASSLVGQQETQYF	TGCGCCAGCAGCTTGGTGGGACAGCAAGAGACCCAGTACTTC
TRBD1	13	TRBV27	TRBJ1-2	.	CASSYDRVYGYTF	TGTGCCAGCAGTTACGACAGGGTGTATGGCTACACCTTC
.	13	TRBV5-6	TRBJ1-1	once	CASRTVMNTEAFF	TGTGCCAGCCGGACAGTGATGAACACTGAAGCTTTCTTT
TRBD2	15	TRBV9	TRBJ2-1	.	CASSVSGGAANEQFF	TGTGCCAGCAGCGTTAGCGGGGGGGCGGCCAATGAGCAGTTCTTC
.	13	TRBV13	TRBJ1-1	.	CASSARGGTEAFF	TGTGCCAGCAGCGCAAGGGGTGGGACTGAAGCTTTCTTT
TRBD2	13	TRBV2	TRBJ2-7	.	CASTGGSTYEQYF	TGTGCCAGCACGGGAGGGAGTACCTACGAGCAGTACTTC
.	13	TRBV6-6	TRBJ1-1	few	CASRNQGNTEAFF	TGTGCCAGCAGAAATCAGGGGAACACTGAAGCTTTCTTT
.	16	TRBV24-1	TRBJ2-1	.	CATSDRGTKVDNEQFF	TGTGCCACCAGTGACCGCGGGACGAAGGTTGACAATGAGCAGTTCTTC